These 9 T cell receptor beta chains were sequenced from one sample in a study of molecular identifiers for immune sequencing clone quantification. TCRdb independently ran MiXCR on the PCR reads; one entry per CDR3 protein. The sample includes some 35,000 distinct CDR3 sequences, 15% to 20% of them seen just once. The source material was naive CD8+ T cells from blood, with Jurkat cell RNA spiked in. As to subset: FACS-sorted CD8+CD4-CCR7+CD45RA+ naive T cells. Receptors originate from a human donor in good health. Some libraries in this study had Jurkat cell RNA spiked in.

Concerning this clonotype: This may come from a read error, since a much larger clone is one base off. The rearrangement joins TRBV19 to TRBJ2-1; tentative D call: TRBD1 (6 bases). The CDR3 is 16 amino acids. The V end was cut by 3 bases, the J end by 1 base, with 13 bases between. Germline V gene data show CDR1 as LNHDA and CDR2 as SQIVND (reference sequence). CDR3: CASSITTGLSYNEQFF. In nucleotides, the CDR3 is TGTGCCAGTAGTATCACAACAGGGCTTTCCTACAATGAGCAGTTCTTC.

This clonotype showed up many times. The rearrangement links TRBV20-1 to TRBJ2-4, with TRBD1 matching 7 bases. The germline V gene encodes CDR1 DFQATT and CDR2 SNEGSKA (reference sequence). J lost 0 bases, V lost 1 base, and 12 bases had no gene match. CDR3 length: 18 amino acids. CDR3 protein: CSARAYGTESLAKNIQYF. In nucleotides, the CDR3 is TGCAGTGCTAGAGCCTACGGGACAGAGAGCCTAGCCAAAAACATTCAGTACTTC.

There are many counts of this clonotype. This chain connects TRBV28 to TRBJ2-7, with D hard to call. Trimming took off 7 bases at V and 3 bases at J, with 16 bases between the two ends. The V gene's germline CDR1 is MDHEN and CDR2 SYDVKM. This CDR3 has 14 amino acids. The CDR3 protein is CASTSGRMGYEQYF. CDR3 coding DNA: TGTGCCAGCACCTCGGGCAGGATGGGCTACGAGCAGTACTTC.

On this clonotype itself: A much larger clone lies one base from this, so it may be a read error. The chain recombines TRBV11-2 with TRBJ2-7; perhaps TRBD2 as D (5 bases). The germline V gene has CDR1 SGHAT and CDR2 FQNNGV. CDR3 length: 14 amino acids. The CDR3 is CASSIEGATYEQYF. CDR3 DNA: TGTGCCAGCAGCATAGAGGGCGCGACCTACGAGCAGTACTTC. Supplemented by reference TRBV11-2 and TRBJ2-7, the full variable domain reads EAGVAQSPRYKIIEKRQSVAFWCNPISGHATLYWYQQILGQGPKLLIQFQNNGVVDDSQLPKDRFSAERLKGVDSTLKIQPAKLEDSAVYLCASSIEGATYEQYFGPGTRLTVT.

Ten or more counts support this clonotype. This rearrangement joins TRBV20-1 to TRBJ2-3, with D perhaps TRBD2 (6 bases). CDR3 length equals 16 residues. The germline V and J ends were trimmed by 1 base and 1 base, with 15 bases remaining between them. The germline CDR1 and CDR2 sequences are DFQATT and SNEGSKA (reference sequence). The CDR3, as DNA: TGCAGTGCTAGAGGGACGGTGGGGGAGGGCACAGATACGCAGTATTTT. This sequence encodes CSARGTVGEGTDTQYF.

As concerns this clonotype: The conserved phenylalanine or tryptophan normally closing the CDR3 is absent here, so this likely arose from a read error. For the CDR3, the DNA is TGTGCCAGCAGTTTAGGGGTGGTCCAGCCCCAGCATTCT. Residues: CASSLGVVQPQHS. The rearrangement links TRBV27 to TRBJ1-5, with D hard to call. The CDR3 is 13 amino acids. From germline, CDR1 is MNHEY and CDR2 SMNVEV (reference sequence). Trimming took off 2 bases at V and 7 bases at J, with 9 bases between the two ends.

A note on this clonotype: At one of its ends the junction is not consistent with the germline gene, which may arise from a read error. This chain links TRBV4-1 with TRBJ2-2; D is possibly TRBD2 (5 bases). The germline V gene encodes CDR1 MGHRA and CDR2 YSYEKL. The CDR3 has 13 amino acids. The CDR3 region has the DNA TGCGCCAGCAGCCAAGATCGCACCGGGGAGCTGCTTTTT. Its protein product is CASSQDRTGELLF.

A word on this clonotype: Being one base from a much bigger clone, this may be a read error. The chain joins TRBV4-2 to TRBJ2-7; perhaps TRBD2 as D (6 bases). This CDR3 has 14 amino acids. Germline V gives CDR1 LGHNA, CDR2 YNFKEQ. CDR3 residues: CASNQVDSGFGQYF. In DNA, the CDR3 is TGTGCCAGCAACCAAGTCGACAGCGGGTTCGGGCAGTACTTC.

The chain couples TRBV4-1 to TRBJ2-1; TRBD2 agrees at 9 bases. CDR3 size: 17 residues. Germline V gene data show CDR1 as MGHRA and CDR2 as YSYEKL. Losses at the gene ends were 5 bases for V and 2 bases for J; bases not matched to a gene: 10. The CDR3 loop is CASSWGGGGATYNEQFF. As DNA, the CDR3 is TGCGCCAGCAGCTGGGGGGGCGGGGGGGCGACCTACAATGAGCAGTTCTTC.